This TCR beta chain was identified in a study of T-cell memory formation after mild COVID-19. Study context: Most TCR clusters belonged to a single donor. Study conclusions and caveats: Second-wave clones reaching peak frequency on day 37 lacked confirmed SARS-CoV-2 specificity. Largely, contracting CD4+ clones fell within CM and EM, and contracting CD8+ clones within EMRA.

This clonotype has at least ten counts. The antigen is undetermined. Sample barcodes and UMIs were carried by the TCR alpha and TCR beta cDNA libraries that 5'RACE generated with constant-segment primers. TCRdb called the 5' RACE reads again in MiXCR, with one record for every CDR3 protein. The table lists 34,000 or so distinct CDR3 sequences, under 8% of them singletons. The CDR3 consists of 15 residues. Germline assignment: CDR1 MNHEY and CDR2 SVGEGT. The germline V and J ends were trimmed by 5 bases and 0 bases, with 14 bases remaining between them. Sequenced material: PBMCs or a T cell subset sorted from them (not recorded which). The receptor comes from a man aged 18 to 30 who had mild COVID-19 (a few samples of this study predate the infection). Cell type and time point are not known. J is TRBJ2-7 and V is TRBV6-2 or TRBV6-3, with a possible D match to TRBD1 (6 bases). DNA for the CDR3: TGTGCCAGCAGTGCGTTCGGGACACTCTCCTACGAGCAGTACTTC. It encodes CASSAFGTLSYEQYF.